This T cell receptor (beta chain) appears in the sequencing data of a study of T cells in Graves' hyperthyroidism and ophthalmopathy. From RNA transcripts, TCR beta CDR3 regions were amplified. The HTBI primer set served for first-round RT-PCR of the TCR CDR3. From the multiplex PCR reads, TCRdb called clonotypes with MiXCR, one entry per CDR3 protein. The table includes under 350,000 distinct CDR3 sequences, over 15% detected once. The table lists this clonotype with a few counts. Compared with germline, one end of the junction differs, possibly owing to a read error. Germline V gene sequence: CDR1 MNHEY, CDR2 SMNVEV (reference sequence). The CDR3 is made up of 14 amino acids.

The sequencing sample was made of blood. The chain links TRBV27 to TRBJ1-2; possibly TRBD1 for D (6 bases). This TCR was recovered from an older woman with Graves' ophthalmopathy. The CDR3 region is CAGSSQDSWSGYTF. The CDR3 region has the DNA TGTGCCGGCAGTTCACAGGACAGTTGGTCTGGCTACACCTTC.